The next 21 T cell receptor beta chains were all read from a single sample in a study of blood T cell repertoires in COVID-19. Data came from immunoSEQ multiplex PCR; TCRdb stores just in-frame clones and leaves some out. The sample contains fewer than 500,000 clones, around 91% of which appear only once. The specimen sequenced was PBMCs or T cells enriched from blood (not recorded which). These receptors came from a man aged 30 to 39 who had recovered from COVID-19.

This chain joins TRBV29-1 and TRBJ2-4, with 8 bases identical to TRBD2. This CDR3 has 11 residues. V lost 6 bases, J lost 8 bases, and 3 bases stayed unmatched. Germline assignment: CDR1 SQVTM and CDR2 ANQGSEA. The CDR3 sequence is CSVGTRDIQYF. The CDR3 region has the DNA TGCAGCGTCGGGACTAGGGACATTCAGTACTTC.

Here the CDR3 reads CASSYSEPQHF. CDR3 nucleotide sequence: TGTGCCAGCAGTTACTCCGAGCCCCAGCATTTT. This chain links TRBV6-5 with TRBJ1-5; D is unresolved. V was shortened by 0 bases and J by 8 bases, with 2 bases between the two germline ends. The germline V gene has CDR1 MNHEY and CDR2 SVGAGI. The CDR3 covers 11 residues.

CDR3 nucleotides: TGTGCCAGTAGTATACTTTCGACATCTATGAACACTGAAGCTTTCTTT. Amino acids: CASSILSTSMNTEAFF. J is TRBJ1-1 and V is TRBV19; D gene uncertain. With 2 bases removed from V and 0 bases from J, the gap between germline ends came to 13 bases. This CDR3 comprises 16 residues. The germline CDR1 and CDR2 sequences are LNHDA and SQIVND (reference sequence).

V gene TRBV15 combines with J gene TRBJ1-4; 8 bases agree with TRBD1. This CDR3 contains 15 residues. V shed 7 bases and J 8 bases; nucleotides not matched to a gene: 12. The V gene's germline CDR1 is LNHNV and CDR2 YYDKDF (reference sequence). The CDR3 here is CATTRKTGVEEKLFF. The DNA for the CDR3 is TGTGCCACCACCCGAAAGACAGGGGTGGAAGAAAAACTGTTTTTT. Full variable domain (missing parts from reference TRBV15 and TRBJ1-4): DAMVIQNPRYQVTQFGKPVTLSCSQTLNHNVMYWYQQKSSQAPKLLFHYYDKDFNNEADTPDNFQSRRPNTSFCFLDIRSPGLGDTAMYLCATTRKTGVEEKLFFGSGTQLSVL.

The rearrangement links TRBV7-2 to TRBJ2-7; 7 bases are shared with TRBD2. Per the germline V gene, CDR1 is SGHTA and CDR2 is FQGNSA. With V trimmed by 5 bases and J by 0 bases, 10 bases remained unmatched. CDR3 length equals 16 residues. The CDR3 loop reads CASSLSTGTNSYEQYF. CDR3 bases: TGTGCCAGCAGCCTCTCCACCGGGACTAACTCCTACGAGCAGTACTTC.

This clone showed up just once. The V call is TRBV5-1, the J call TRBJ2-1; 7 bases align to TRBD2. The CDR3 loop spans 18 amino acids. Germline V gene data show CDR1 as SGHRS and CDR2 as YFSETQ. The V segment lost 0 bases and the J segment 0 bases; nucleotides outside the gene matches: 9. Here the CDR3 reads CASSLGGLAELSYNEQFF. CDR3 DNA: TGCGCCAGCAGCTTGGGGGGCCTAGCGGAGCTCTCCTACAATGAGCAGTTCTTC.

The J gene is TRBJ1-5, the V gene TRBV3-1 (or the pseudogene TRBV3-2), with 7 bases fitting TRBD1. With 3 bases clipped from V and 11 bases from J, the junction kept 4 bases outside the gene matches. Germline V gene data show CDR1 as LGHDT and CDR2 as YNNKEL (reference sequence). CDR3 size: 12 residues. CDR3 sequence (DNA): TGTGCCAGCAGCCAGGGGCAGGGGGCCCAGCATTTT. It is translated as CASSQGQGAQHF.

Here the CDR3 reads CSAPGGHGYTF. In nucleotides, the CDR3 is TGCAGTGCTCCCGGAGGGCATGGCTACACCTTC. The chain combines TRBV20-1 with TRBJ1-2, with D uncertain. Germline values: CDR1 DFQATT, CDR2 SNEGSKA (reference sequence). Trimming removed 5 bases from V and 6 bases from J, with 10 bases in between. This CDR3 has 11 residues.

The rearrangement uses TRBV5-5 and TRBJ1-1; 9 bases fit TRBD1. After removal of 4 bases from V and 5 bases from J, the junction contained 6 bases not matched to a gene. The CDR3 is 14 residues long. The germline V gene encodes CDR1 SGHKS and CDR2 YYEKEE (reference sequence). Here the CDR3 DNA reads TGTGCCAGCAGCCCAATGACAGGGGGTACTGAAGCTTTCTTT. Residues: CASSPMTGGTEAFF.

This chain joins TRBV29-1 and TRBJ1-2; the D is unclear. This CDR3 spans 10 amino acids. The V end was cut by 7 bases, the J end by 4 bases, with 7 bases between. Looked up from germline, CDR1 is SQVTM and CDR2 is ANQGSEA. The CDR3 region is CSGPPYGYTF. DNA of the CDR3: TGCAGCGGGCCTCCCTATGGCTACACCTTC.

In its sample, this clone was seen a few times. V and J are TRBV7-6 and TRBJ2-5; maybe TRBD1 (5 bases). V lost 4 bases, J lost 2 bases, and 14 bases lay in between. The length of the CDR3 is 15 residues. Germline CDR1 is SGHVS and CDR2 is FNYEAQ. For the CDR3, the DNA is TGTGCCAGCAGCTCCTACAGGACGCCGCAAGAGACCCAGTACTTC. It is translated as CASSSYRTPQETQYF.

The table lists this clone with a count of one. This chain joins TRBV4-1 and TRBJ2-1; 7 bases are shared with TRBD2. Per the germline V gene, CDR1 is MGHRA and CDR2 is YSYEKL. V dropped 1 base and J dropped 3; count of bases not matched to a gene: 3. The CDR3 has 15 residues. The CDR3 sequence is CASSQVASGYNEQFF. CDR3 in DNA: TGCGCCAGCAGCCAAGTGGCTAGCGGCTACAATGAGCAGTTCTTC.

This sequence joins TRBV28 and TRBJ2-5, with 13 bases identical to TRBD2. The CDR3 extends over 15 amino acids. Germline CDR1 and CDR2: MDHEN and SYDVKM. Unmatched junction bases numbered 3, after V lost 3 bases and J lost 5 bases. The CDR3 bases are TGTGCCAGCAGTTTCCTGACTAGCGGGAGGGAGACCCAGTACTTC. Amino acid sequence: CASSFLTSGRETQYF.

The genes are TRBV19 and TRBJ2-3; maybe TRBD2 (5 bases). V was trimmed by 5 bases and J by 5 bases, leaving 11 bases between them. Germline V gene data show CDR1 as LNHDA and CDR2 as SQIVND (reference sequence). This CDR3 is built from 13 residues. CDR3 bases: TGTGCCAGTAGTTGGCGGGTTGGAGATACGCAGTATTTT. Protein product: CASSWRVGDTQYF.

The chain couples TRBV28 to TRBJ2-7; 8 bases are shared with TRBD2. This CDR3 is built from 15 residues. With 5 bases clipped from V and 2 bases from J, the junction kept 8 bases outside the gene matches. Germline V gene data show CDR1 as MDHEN and CDR2 as SYDVKM. CDR3 in DNA: TGTGCCAGCAGTGGGTATAGCGGGAACACCTACGAGCAGTACTTC. Amino acids: CASSGYSGNTYEQYF.

This clone was observed a single time. V usage is TRBV30 and J usage is TRBJ2-7; D unclear. Germline V gene lookup returns CDR1 GTSNPN and CDR2 SVGIG (reference sequence). Trimming left V 1 base short and J 2 bases short, with 9 bases between. This CDR3 has 13 amino acids. This chain's CDR3 is CAWSDGAAYEQYF. The CDR3 DNA reads TGTGCCTGGAGTGACGGCGCGGCCTACGAGCAGTACTTC.

The chain is built from TRBV29-1 and TRBJ1-2, with unresolved D. The CDR3 runs to 11 residues. The ends were cut back, 3 bases at V and 3 bases at J, with 5 bases in the middle. Per the germline V gene, CDR1 is SQVTM and CDR2 is ANQGSEA. The CDR3 nucleotides read TGCAGCGTTGACCGGGACTATGGCTACACCTTC. This codes for CSVDRDYGYTF.

This clone has a handful of counts. The chain combines TRBV18 with TRBJ1-1; D might be TRBD1 (6 bases). The CDR3 runs to 14 residues. V lost 3 bases to trimming and J lost 6 bases, with 14 bases between them. Per the germline V gene, CDR1 is KGHSH and CDR2 is LQKENI. CDR3 DNA sequence: TGTGCCAGCTCACCTACTGGGGGCTACCCTGAAGCTTTCTTT. Encoded protein: CASSPTGGYPEAFF.

The V and J genes are TRBV18 and TRBJ1-3, with no clear D. V was pared by 2 bases and J by 7 bases, with 18 bases between. Germline lookup yields CDR1 KGHSH and CDR2 LQKENI. This CDR3 contains 16 residues. This chain's CDR3 is CASSPNSDATGNTIYF. CDR3 coding DNA: TGTGCCAGCTCACCAAACTCAGACGCCACGGGGAACACCATATATTTT.

The chain employs TRBV7-9 and TRBJ2-7, with 7 bases lining up with TRBD2. The V gene's germline CDR1 is SEHNR and CDR2 FQNEAQ (reference sequence). V gave up 4 bases and J gave up 5 bases; unmatched junction bases: 8. This CDR3 spans 14 amino acids. This CDR3 is CASSSRATSDEQYF. DNA of the CDR3: TGTGCCAGCAGCTCGCGGGCTACTAGCGACGAGCAGTACTTC.

The V gene is TRBV19, the J gene TRBJ2-2; 10 bases align to TRBD2. CDR3 length: 17 amino acids. Trimming cost V 6 bases and J 7 bases; bases outside gene matches: 14. CDR1 is LNHDA and CDR2 is SQIVND in the germline V gene (reference sequence). DNA of the CDR3: TGTGCCAGTAGAATGGGCCTAGCGGGAGCCCCGGGCGGGGAGCTGTTTTTT. It is translated as CASRMGLAGAPGGELFF.